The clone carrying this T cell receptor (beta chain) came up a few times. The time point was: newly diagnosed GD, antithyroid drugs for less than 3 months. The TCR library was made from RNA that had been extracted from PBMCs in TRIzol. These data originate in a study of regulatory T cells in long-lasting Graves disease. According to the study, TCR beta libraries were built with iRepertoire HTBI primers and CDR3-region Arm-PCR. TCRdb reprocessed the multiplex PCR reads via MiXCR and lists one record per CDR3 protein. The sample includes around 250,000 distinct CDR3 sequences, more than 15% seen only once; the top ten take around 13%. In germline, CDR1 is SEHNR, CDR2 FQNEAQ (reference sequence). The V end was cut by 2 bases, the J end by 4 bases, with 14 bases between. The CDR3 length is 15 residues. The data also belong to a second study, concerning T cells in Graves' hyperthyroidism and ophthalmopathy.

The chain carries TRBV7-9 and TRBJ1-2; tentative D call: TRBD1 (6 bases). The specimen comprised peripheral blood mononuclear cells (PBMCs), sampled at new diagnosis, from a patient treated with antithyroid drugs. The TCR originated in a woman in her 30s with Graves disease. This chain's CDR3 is CASSLTGKGSYGYTF. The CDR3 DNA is TGTGCCAGCAGCTTAACAGGGAAGGGTAGCTATGGCTACACCTTC.